Listed here are 23 T cell receptor beta chains from one sample, sequenced in a study of blood T cells in healthy people across ages. The second PCR ran about 6 to 12 cycles with a sample-barcoded 5' primer and J-beta primers. MiXCR, applied by TCRdb to the 5' RACE reads, yields one record per CDR3 protein. This table holds over 1,200,000 distinct CDR3 sequences, 45% to 70% found once. Input material: blood. The source of these receptors is a man in his late teens or twenties in good health.

The chain links TRBV30 to TRBJ1-2; D is ambiguous. The CDR3 totals 13 residues. Trimming removed 1 base at V and 7 bases at J, with 13 bases between. The germline CDR1 and CDR2 sequences are GTSNPN and SVGIG (reference sequence). The CDR3 reads CAWSGKSSGGYTF. The CDR3 coding sequence is TGTGCCTGGAGTGGCAAGAGTAGCGGTGGCTACACCTTC.

The rearrangement links TRBV6-5 to TRBJ2-7; tentatively, D is TRBD1 or TRBD2 (5 bases each). Trimming pared 2 bases from V and 3 bases from J, leaving 14 bases between. This CDR3 region has 15 residues. CDR1 is MNHEY, CDR2 SVGAGI, per germline. The CDR3 protein is CASSYKTGRYYEQYF. The CDR3 coding sequence is TGTGCCAGCAGTTACAAGACGGGACGTTACTACGAGCAGTACTTC.

This rearrangement joins TRBV20-1 to TRBJ2-5; 10 bases are shared with TRBD2. With the DNA end fitting TRBJ2-7 better, the J assignment may be wrong. The CDR3 extends over 12 amino acids. Looked up from germline, CDR1 is DFQATT and CDR2 is SNEGSKA (reference sequence). This CDR3 is CSAGTSVFEQYF. CDR3 nucleotides: TGCAGTGCTGGGACTAGCGTATTCGAGCAGTACTTC.

V and J are TRBV12-3 or TRBV12-4 and TRBJ2-5; 10 bases line up with TRBD2. The length of the CDR3 is 13 residues. V shed 7 bases and J 5 bases; nucleotides not matched to a gene: 4. This CDR3 is CASTKLAGETQYF. The CDR3 nucleotides are TGTGCCAGCACCAAACTAGCGGGGGAGACCCAGTACTTC.

V is TRBV11-2 and J is TRBJ2-3; D not resolved. Germline V gene sequence: CDR1 SGHAT, CDR2 FQNNGV. Trimming pared 4 bases from V and 0 bases from J, leaving 8 bases between. The CDR3 contains 14 residues. The CDR3 here is CASSYTVSTDTQYF. The DNA for the CDR3 is TGTGCCAGCAGCTATACAGTTAGCACAGATACGCAGTATTTT.

V gene TRBV29-1 combines with J gene TRBJ2-3, with D possibly being TRBD1 (5 bases). Trimming pared 6 bases from V and 1 base from J, leaving 8 bases between. Per germline, CDR1 SQVTM and CDR2 ANQGSEA. CDR3 size: 12 residues. The CDR3 DNA reads as TGCAGCGTAACACAGGGCACAGATACGCAGTATTTT. Its protein is CSVTQGTDTQYF.

This clonotype was seen a few times. This chain joins TRBV6-5 and TRBJ2-3, with D unclear. The CDR3 has 12 amino acids. Per the germline V gene, CDR1 is MNHEY and CDR2 is SVGAGI. V lost 9 bases and J lost 5, with 12 bases in between. The CDR3 region is CASTTGLDTQYF. CDR3 sequence (DNA): TGTGCCAGTACAACCGGGCTAGATACGCAGTATTTT.

The chain couples TRBV12-3 or TRBV12-4 to TRBJ2-1; TRBD2 agrees at 10 bases. This CDR3 is 17 amino acids long. The ends lost 5 bases at V and 4 bases at J; junction bases unmatched: 11. The DNA of the CDR3 is TGTGCCAGCAGTCGCCGACTAGCGGGCACGGGTTACAATGAGCAGTTCTTC. Translating it yields CASSRRLAGTGYNEQFF.

This clonotype was picked up a small number of times. The V and J genes are TRBV20-1 and TRBJ2-5, with D perhaps being TRBD1 or TRBD2 (6 bases each). Trimming pared 0 bases from V and 5 bases from J, leaving 13 bases between. Germline CDR1 and CDR2: DFQATT and SNEGSKA (reference sequence). The CDR3 is made up of 14 amino acids. CDR3 coding DNA: TGCAGTGCTAGAGATTATACGGGGGCGGAGACCCAGTACTTC. Its translation is CSARDYTGAETQYF.

The gene calls are TRBV5-1 and TRBJ2-7; D is possibly TRBD1 (5 bases). V gave up 1 base and J gave up 3 bases, with 14 bases separating them. The germline V gene encodes CDR1 SGHRS and CDR2 YFSETQ. CDR3 length: 15 residues. CDR3 nucleotides: TGCGCCAGCAGCTTGATAACAGGCAGAAACTACGAGCAGTACTTC. Its protein is CASSLITGRNYEQYF.

The V and J genes are TRBV20-1 and TRBJ1-1; D may be TRBD1 (5 bases). V was cut by 1 base and J by 6 bases, with 12 bases left in between. This CDR3 spans 13 amino acids. Looked up from germline, CDR1 is DFQATT and CDR2 is SNEGSKA (reference sequence). Here the CDR3 reads CSARGTGLAEAFF. The CDR3 coding sequence is TGCAGTGCTAGAGGGACGGGGCTGGCTGAAGCTTTCTTT.

J is TRBJ2-7 and V is TRBV4-1, with D perhaps being TRBD1 or TRBD2 (5 bases each). V was clipped by 0 bases and J by 3 bases, with 15 bases between them. Germline CDR1 MGHRA, CDR2 YSYEKL. The CDR3 length is 16 residues. The CDR3 sequence: CASSQDWRTRIYEQYF. The DNA of the CDR3 is TGCGCCAGCAGCCAAGATTGGAGGACAAGAATCTACGAGCAGTACTTC.

The chain couples TRBV30 to TRBJ2-5; the D gene could be TRBD1 or TRBD2 (5 bases each). The CDR3 totals 13 residues. V lost 2 bases and J 5 bases, leaving 12 bases between the germline ends. Germline CDR1 GTSNPN, CDR2 SVGIG (reference sequence). For the CDR3, the DNA is TGTGCCTGGAGTAGACAGAGAGGGGAGACCCAGTACTTC. It yields the protein CAWSRQRGETQYF. The full variable domain, completed using reference TRBV30 and TRBJ2-5, is SQTIHQWPATLVQPVGSPLSLECTVEGTSNPNLYWYRQAAGRGLQLLFYSVGIGQISSEVPQNLSASRPQDRQFILSSKKLLLSDSGFYLCAWSRQRGETQYFGPGTRLLVL.

The genes are TRBV14 and TRBJ2-2; 14 bases are shared with TRBD2. The J segment lost 2 bases and the V segment lost 5 bases, leaving 16 bases of the junction unmatched. The CDR3 runs 21 residues. The germline CDR1 and CDR2 sequences are SGHDN and FVKESK. CDR3 DNA: TGTGCCAGCAGCTACCGACGTACCCCGACTAGCGGGGGGGATAACACCGGGGAGCTGTTTTTT. This sequence encodes CASSYRRTPTSGGDNTGELFF.

V usage is TRBV6-4 and J usage is TRBJ1-1; D remains ambiguous. Germline values: CDR1 MRHNA, CDR2 SNTAGT. Trimming pared 0 bases from V and 5 bases from J, leaving 10 bases between. This CDR3 has 14 amino acids. The CDR3 loop reads CASSDSALGTEAFF. Written as DNA, the CDR3 is TGTGCCAGCAGTGACTCGGCGCTGGGGACTGAAGCTTTCTTT.

The chain couples TRBV6-5 to TRBJ1-5; 8 bases are shared with TRBD1. The CDR3 runs to 19 residues. Germline V gene lookup returns CDR1 MNHEY and CDR2 SVGAGI. The J segment lost 7 bases and the V segment lost 0 bases, leaving 17 bases of the junction unmatched. CDR3: CASSYSNPVRGLSLQPQHF. CDR3 nucleotides: TGTGCCAGCAGTTACTCGAATCCGGTCAGGGGGCTTTCCCTCCAGCCCCAGCATTTT.

The V and J genes are TRBV12-3 or TRBV12-4 and TRBJ2-7; tentatively, D is TRBD2 (5 bases). The V gene lost 3 bases and the J gene lost 6 bases, with 9 bases spanning the gap. There are 12 residues in the CDR3. The DNA for the CDR3 is TGTGCCAGCAGTTTTTCGGGATCCGAGCAGTACTTC. This translates into CASSFSGSEQYF.

This clonotype turned up a few times. The chain employs TRBV6-1 and TRBJ2-7, with no clear D. V was trimmed by 0 bases and J by 6 bases, leaving 6 bases between them. CDR1 MNHNS and CDR2 SASEGT come from the germline V gene. The CDR3 loop spans 12 amino acids. The DNA of the CDR3 is TGTGCCAGCAGTGAAGCCGGCGGCGAGCAGTACTTC. Protein: CASSEAGGEQYF.

The chain couples TRBV6-5 to TRBJ2-7, with D perhaps TRBD2 (6 bases). This CDR3 has 16 residues. Germline CDR1 reads MNHEY; CDR2 reads SVGAGI. V was clipped by 9 bases and J by 1 base, with 22 bases between them. CDR3 residues: CARIKGGTDGSYEQYF. DNA of the CDR3: TGTGCCAGAATTAAGGGAGGTACCGATGGTTCCTACGAGCAGTACTTC.

This clonotype was recorded only once. This chain joins TRBV5-4 and TRBJ2-1; D gene ambiguous. Germline V CDR1 and CDR2: SGHNT, YYREEE (reference sequence). Trimming cost V 4 bases and J 8 bases, with 10 bases left between them. The CDR3 contains 12 residues. The CDR3 DNA is TGTGCCAGCAGCGCGATGGGCGATGAGCAGTTCTTC. Translating it yields CASSAMGDEQFF. Full variable domain (rest looked up from reference TRBV5-4 and TRBJ2-1): ETGVTQSPTHLIKTRGQQVTLRCSSQSGHNTVSWYQQALGQGPQFIFQYYREEENGRGNFPPRFSGLQFPNYSSELNVNALELDDSALYLCASSAMGDEQFFGPGTRLTVL.

The chain combines TRBV20-1 with TRBJ2-5, with a tentative D call TRBD2 (6 bases). From germline, CDR1 is DFQATT and CDR2 SNEGSKA (reference sequence). With 3 bases removed from V and 11 bases from J, the gap between germline ends came to 16 bases. The CDR3 has 12 amino acids. The CDR3 DNA follows: TGCAGTGCTAGCCCCCTGGAGGGTGAGCAGTACTTC. Translating it yields CSASPLEGEQYF.

This clonotype was counted between two and nine times. The chain is built from TRBV5-1 and TRBJ1-1, with D maybe TRBD1 (5 bases). Germline loops: CDR1 SGHRS, CDR2 YFSETQ. Trimming left V 0 bases short and J 1 base short, with 10 bases between. The CDR3 totals 15 residues. Here the CDR3 DNA reads TGCGCCAGCAGCTTGGATTTCCAGGGGAACACTGAAGCTTTCTTT. This translates into CASSLDFQGNTEAFF.

The chain links TRBV9 to TRBJ2-5, with 7 bases matching TRBD2. Germline V gene sequence: CDR1 SGDLS, CDR2 YYNGEE. This CDR3 spans 17 amino acids. The ends lost 0 bases at V and 1 base at J; junction bases unmatched: 9. CDR3 residues: CASSVAKGRGSQETQYF. CDR3 DNA: TGTGCCAGCAGCGTAGCTAAGGGGAGGGGAAGCCAAGAGACCCAGTACTTC.